This T cell receptor beta chain was captured in a study of CD8+ T cells in alopecia areata. It was cDNA, reverse transcribed from extracted RNA, that served as the sequencing template. The repertoire was sequenced with immunoSEQ multiplex PCR; TCRdb's copy has only in-frame clones and lacks some. The sample lists about 140,000 clones; around 57% were seen once. Comments on this clone: Its antigen remains unknown.

Trimming took 7 bases from V and 2 from J, leaving 8 bases between them. Germline-derived CDR1 and CDR2 are SQVTM and ANQGSEA. This CDR3 contains 11 residues. Study-wide results and caveats: Resident alphabeta T-cell populations of normal skin are likewise subject to sequencing in scalp samples. Lesional scalp, notably in alopecia totalis/universalis, had clonality above that of normal scalp.

The sample was CD4+ T cells sorted from blood. This receptor was taken from a human donor in good health. V gene TRBV29-1 combines with J gene TRBJ2-5, with D possibly being TRBD1 (6 bases). The DNA for the CDR3 is TGCAGCGGAGGGGGACAAGAGACCCAGTACTTC. Its translation: CSGGGQETQYF.